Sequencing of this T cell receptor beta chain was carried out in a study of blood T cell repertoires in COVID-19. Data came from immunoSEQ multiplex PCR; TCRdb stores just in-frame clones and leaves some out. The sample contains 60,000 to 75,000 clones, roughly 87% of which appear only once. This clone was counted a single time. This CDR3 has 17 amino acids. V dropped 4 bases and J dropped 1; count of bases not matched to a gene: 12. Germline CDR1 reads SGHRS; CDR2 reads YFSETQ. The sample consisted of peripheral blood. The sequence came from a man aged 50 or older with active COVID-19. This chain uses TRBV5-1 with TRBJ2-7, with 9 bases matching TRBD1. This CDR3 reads CASSLTGGTGTSYEQYF. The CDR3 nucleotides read TGCGCCAGCAGCCTGACCGGGGGGACAGGGACATCCTACGAGCAGTACTTC.